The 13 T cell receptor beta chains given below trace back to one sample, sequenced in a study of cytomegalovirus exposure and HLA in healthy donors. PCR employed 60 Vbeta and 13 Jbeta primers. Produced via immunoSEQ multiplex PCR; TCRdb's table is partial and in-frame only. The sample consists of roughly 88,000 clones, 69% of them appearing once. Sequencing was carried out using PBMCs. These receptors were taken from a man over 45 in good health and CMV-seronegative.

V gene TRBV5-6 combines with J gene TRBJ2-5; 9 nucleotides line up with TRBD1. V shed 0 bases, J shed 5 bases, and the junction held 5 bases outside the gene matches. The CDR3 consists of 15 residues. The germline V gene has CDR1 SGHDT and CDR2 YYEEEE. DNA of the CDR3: TGTGCCAGCAGCTTGGAACAGGGGGCGGGCGAGACCCAGTACTTC. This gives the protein CASSLEQGAGETQYF.

The CDR3: CASSPRLGALNTEAFF. Written as DNA, the CDR3 is TGTGCCAGCTCACCGAGGTTAGGGGCCCTTAACACTGAAGCTTTCTTT. The V and J genes are TRBV18 and TRBJ1-1, with TRBD1 as a possible D gene (5 bases). The CDR3 covers 16 residues. CDR1 is KGHSH and CDR2 is LQKENI in the germline V gene. Trimming took 3 bases from V and 2 from J, leaving 16 bases between them.

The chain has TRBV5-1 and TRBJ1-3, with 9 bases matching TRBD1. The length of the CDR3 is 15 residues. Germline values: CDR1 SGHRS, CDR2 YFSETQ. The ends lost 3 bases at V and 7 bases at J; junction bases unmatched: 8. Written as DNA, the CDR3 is TGCGCCAGCAGCTCCAGGGGACAGGGTACGAACACCATATATTTT. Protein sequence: CASSSRGQGTNTIYF.

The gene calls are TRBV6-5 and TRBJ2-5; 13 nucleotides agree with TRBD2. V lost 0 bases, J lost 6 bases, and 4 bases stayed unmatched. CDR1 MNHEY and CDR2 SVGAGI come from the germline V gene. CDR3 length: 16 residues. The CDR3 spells CASSYSGLAGVKTQYF. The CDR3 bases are TGTGCCAGCAGTTACTCAGGACTAGCGGGGGTAAAGACCCAGTACTTC.

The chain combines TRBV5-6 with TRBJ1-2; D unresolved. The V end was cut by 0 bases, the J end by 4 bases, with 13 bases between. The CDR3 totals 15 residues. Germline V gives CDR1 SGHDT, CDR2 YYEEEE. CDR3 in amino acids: CASSLVSRPFYGYTF. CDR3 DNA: TGTGCCAGCAGCTTGGTAAGCAGGCCCTTCTATGGCTACACCTTC.

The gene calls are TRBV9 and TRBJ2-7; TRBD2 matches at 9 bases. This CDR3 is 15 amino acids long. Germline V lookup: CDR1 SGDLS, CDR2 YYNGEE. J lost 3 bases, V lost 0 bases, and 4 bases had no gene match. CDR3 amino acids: CASSVAGSGGYEQYF. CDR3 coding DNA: TGTGCCAGCAGCGTAGCAGGTAGCGGGGGCTACGAGCAGTACTTC.

DNA of the CDR3: TGCAGCGTTCGGCGCGGGGGGTACAATGAGCAGTTCTTC. The encoded protein is CSVRRGGYNEQFF. The chain employs TRBV29-1 and TRBJ2-1; 8 positions agree with TRBD2. The CDR3 extends over 13 amino acids. Per the germline V gene, CDR1 is SQVTM and CDR2 is ANQGSEA. V was pared by 5 bases and J by 4 bases, with 4 bases of the junction left unmatched.

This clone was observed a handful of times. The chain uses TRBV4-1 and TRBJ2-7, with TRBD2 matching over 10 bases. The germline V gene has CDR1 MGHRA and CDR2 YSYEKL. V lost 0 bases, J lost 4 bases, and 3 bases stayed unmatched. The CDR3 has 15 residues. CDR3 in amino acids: CASSQDVAGGYEQYV. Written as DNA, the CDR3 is TGCGCCAGCAGCCAAGATGTAGCGGGAGGTTACGAGCAGTACGTC.

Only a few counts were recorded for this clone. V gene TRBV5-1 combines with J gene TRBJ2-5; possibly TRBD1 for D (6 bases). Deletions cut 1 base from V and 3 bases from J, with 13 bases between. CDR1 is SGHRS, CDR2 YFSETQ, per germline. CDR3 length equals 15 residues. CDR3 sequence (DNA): TGCGCCAGCAGCTTGCTGGCAGGGGATAAAGAGACCCAGTACTTC. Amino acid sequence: CASSLLAGDKETQYF.

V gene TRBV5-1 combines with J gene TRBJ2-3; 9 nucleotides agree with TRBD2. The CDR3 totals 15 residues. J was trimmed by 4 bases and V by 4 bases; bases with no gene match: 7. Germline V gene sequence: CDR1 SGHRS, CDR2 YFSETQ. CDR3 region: CASSDGTSMADTQYF. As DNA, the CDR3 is TGCGCCAGCAGCGACGGGACTAGCATGGCAGATACGCAGTATTTT.

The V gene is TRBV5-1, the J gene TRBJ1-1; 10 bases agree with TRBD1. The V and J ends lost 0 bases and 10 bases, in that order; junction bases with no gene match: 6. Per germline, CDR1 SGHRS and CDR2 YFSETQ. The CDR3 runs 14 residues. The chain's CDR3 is CASSLGGTGAGAFF. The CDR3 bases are TGCGCCAGCAGCTTGGGTGGGACAGGGGCCGGAGCTTTCTTT.

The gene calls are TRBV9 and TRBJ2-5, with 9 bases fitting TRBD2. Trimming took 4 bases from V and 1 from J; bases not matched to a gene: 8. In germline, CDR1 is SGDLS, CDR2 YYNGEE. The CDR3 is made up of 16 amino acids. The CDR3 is CASSLSPAGGQETQYF. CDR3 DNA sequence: TGTGCCAGCAGCCTTTCTCCAGCGGGAGGCCAAGAGACCCAGTACTTC.

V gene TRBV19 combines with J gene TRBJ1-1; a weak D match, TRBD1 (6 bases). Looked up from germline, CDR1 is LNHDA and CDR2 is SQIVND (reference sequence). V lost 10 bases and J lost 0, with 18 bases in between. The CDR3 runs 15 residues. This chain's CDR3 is CATRTAEGMNTEAFF. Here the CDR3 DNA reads TGTGCCACTAGGACAGCCGAAGGGATGAACACTGAAGCTTTCTTT.